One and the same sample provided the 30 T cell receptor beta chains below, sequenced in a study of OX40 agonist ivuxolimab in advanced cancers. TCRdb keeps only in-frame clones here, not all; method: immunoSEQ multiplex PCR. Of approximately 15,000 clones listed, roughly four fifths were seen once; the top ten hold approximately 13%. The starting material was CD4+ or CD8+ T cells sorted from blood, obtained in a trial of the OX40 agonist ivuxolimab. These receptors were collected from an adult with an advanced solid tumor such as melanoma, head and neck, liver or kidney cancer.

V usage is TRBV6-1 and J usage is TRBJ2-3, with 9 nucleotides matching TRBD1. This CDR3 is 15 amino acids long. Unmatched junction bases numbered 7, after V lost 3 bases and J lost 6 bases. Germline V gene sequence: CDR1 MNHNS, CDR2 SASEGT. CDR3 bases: TGTGCCAGCAGTGAGTGGGACAGGGCCCTTGATACGCAGTATTTT. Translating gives CASSEWDRALDTQYF.

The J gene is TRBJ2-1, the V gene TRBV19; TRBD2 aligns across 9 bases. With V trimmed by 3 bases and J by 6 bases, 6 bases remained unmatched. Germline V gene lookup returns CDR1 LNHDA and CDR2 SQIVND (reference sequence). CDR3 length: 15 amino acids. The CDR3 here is CASSIAAGGPNEQFF. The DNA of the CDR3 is TGTGCCAGTAGTATTGCCGCGGGAGGGCCCAATGAGCAGTTCTTC. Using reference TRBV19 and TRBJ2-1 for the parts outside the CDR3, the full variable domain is DGGITQSPKYLFRKEGQNVTLSCEQNLNHDAMYWYRQDPGQGLRLIYYSQIVNDFQKGDIAEGYSVSREKKESFPLTVTSAQKNPTAFYLCASSIAAGGPNEQFFGPGTRLTVL.

The CDR3 DNA sequence: TGTGCCAGCAGTTACATGGGAGGGGGAACAGATACGCAGTATTTT. Protein product: CASSYMGGGTDTQYF. The rearrangement joins TRBV6-5 to TRBJ2-3, with D perhaps TRBD2 (7 bases). In germline, CDR1 is MNHEY, CDR2 SVGAGI. The CDR3 is made up of 15 amino acids. Trimming stripped 2 bases from V and 3 bases from J, with 12 bases between.

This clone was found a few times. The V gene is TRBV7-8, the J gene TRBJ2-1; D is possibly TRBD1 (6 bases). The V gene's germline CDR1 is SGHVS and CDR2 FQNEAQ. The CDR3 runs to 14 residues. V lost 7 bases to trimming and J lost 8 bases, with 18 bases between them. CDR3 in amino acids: CASNNRAPGDEQFF. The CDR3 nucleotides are TGTGCCAGCAACAATCGAGCCCCAGGGGATGAGCAGTTCTTC.

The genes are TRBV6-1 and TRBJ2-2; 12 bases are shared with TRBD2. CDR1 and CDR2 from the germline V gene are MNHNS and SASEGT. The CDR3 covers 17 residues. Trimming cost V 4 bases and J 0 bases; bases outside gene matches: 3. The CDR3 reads CASSGLAGASNTGELFF. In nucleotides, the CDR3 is TGTGCCAGCAGTGGACTAGCGGGAGCTTCGAACACCGGGGAGCTGTTTTTT.

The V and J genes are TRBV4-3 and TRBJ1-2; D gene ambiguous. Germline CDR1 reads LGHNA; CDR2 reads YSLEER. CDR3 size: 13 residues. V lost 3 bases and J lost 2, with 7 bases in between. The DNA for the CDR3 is TGCGCCAGCAGCCAGGGGTTGAACTATGGCTACACCTTC. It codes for CASSQGLNYGYTF.

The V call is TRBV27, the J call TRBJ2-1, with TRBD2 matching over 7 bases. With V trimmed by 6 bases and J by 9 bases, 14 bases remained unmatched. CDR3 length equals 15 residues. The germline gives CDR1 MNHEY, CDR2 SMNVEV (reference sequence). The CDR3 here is CASSILEGGPGEQFF. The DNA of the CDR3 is TGTGCCAGCAGCATCCTTGAGGGAGGGCCAGGTGAGCAGTTCTTC.

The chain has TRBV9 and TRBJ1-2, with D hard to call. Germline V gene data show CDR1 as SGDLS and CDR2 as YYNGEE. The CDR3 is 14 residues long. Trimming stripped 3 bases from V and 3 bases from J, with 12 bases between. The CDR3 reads CASSDLYLDYGYTF. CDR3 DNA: TGTGCCAGCAGCGATTTGTACCTCGACTATGGCTACACCTTC.

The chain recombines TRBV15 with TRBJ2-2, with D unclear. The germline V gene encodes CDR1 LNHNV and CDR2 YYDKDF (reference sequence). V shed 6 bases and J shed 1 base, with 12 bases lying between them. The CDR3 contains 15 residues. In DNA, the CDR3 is TGTGCCACCAGACACGACGGTCAGAACACCGGGGAGCTGTTTTTT. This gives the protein CATRHDGQNTGELFF.

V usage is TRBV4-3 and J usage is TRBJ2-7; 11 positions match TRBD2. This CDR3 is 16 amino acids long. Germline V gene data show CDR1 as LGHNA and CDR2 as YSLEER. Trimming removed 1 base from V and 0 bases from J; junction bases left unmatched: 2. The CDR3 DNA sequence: TGCGCCAGCAGCCAAGGACTAGCGGGGCTCTCCTACGAGCAGTACTTC. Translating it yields CASSQGLAGLSYEQYF.

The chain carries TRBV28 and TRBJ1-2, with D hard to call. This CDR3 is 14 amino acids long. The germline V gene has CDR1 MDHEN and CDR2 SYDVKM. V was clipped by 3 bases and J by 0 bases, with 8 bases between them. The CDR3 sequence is CASSFLQTNYGYTF. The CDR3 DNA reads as TGTGCCAGCAGTTTTTTACAGACTAACTATGGCTACACCTTC.

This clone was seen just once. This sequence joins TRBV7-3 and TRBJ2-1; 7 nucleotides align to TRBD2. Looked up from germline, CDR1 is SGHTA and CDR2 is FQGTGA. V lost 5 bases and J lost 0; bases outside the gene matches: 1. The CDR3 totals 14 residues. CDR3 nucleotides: TGTGCCAGCAGCCCGGGGGGCTCCTACAATGAGCAGTTCTTC. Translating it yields CASSPGGSYNEQFF.

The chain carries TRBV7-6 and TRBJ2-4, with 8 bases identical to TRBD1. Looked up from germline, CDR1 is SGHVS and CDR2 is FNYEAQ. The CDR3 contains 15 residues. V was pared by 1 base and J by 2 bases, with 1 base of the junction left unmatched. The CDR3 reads CASSLGQGPKNIQYF. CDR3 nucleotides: TGTGCCAGCAGCTTAGGACAGGGGCCCAAAAACATTCAGTACTTC.

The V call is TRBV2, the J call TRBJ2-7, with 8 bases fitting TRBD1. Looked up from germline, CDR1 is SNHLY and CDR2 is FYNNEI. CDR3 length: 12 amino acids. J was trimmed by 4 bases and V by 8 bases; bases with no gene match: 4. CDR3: CASSGQGYEQYF. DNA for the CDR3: TGTGCCAGCTCAGGACAGGGTTACGAGCAGTACTTC. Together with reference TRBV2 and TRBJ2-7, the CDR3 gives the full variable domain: EPEVTQTPSHQVTQMGQEVILRCVPISNHLYFYWYRQILGQKVEFLVSFYNNEISEKSEIFDDQFSVERPDGSNFTLKIRSTKLEDSAMYFCASSGQGYEQYFGPGTRLTVT.

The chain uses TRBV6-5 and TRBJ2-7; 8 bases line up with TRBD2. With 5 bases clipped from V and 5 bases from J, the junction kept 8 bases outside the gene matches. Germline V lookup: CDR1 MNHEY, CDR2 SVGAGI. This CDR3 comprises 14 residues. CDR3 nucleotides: TGTGCCAGCAGTCGCAGCGGGAGAGTCGACGAGCAGTACTTC. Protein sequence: CASSRSGRVDEQYF.

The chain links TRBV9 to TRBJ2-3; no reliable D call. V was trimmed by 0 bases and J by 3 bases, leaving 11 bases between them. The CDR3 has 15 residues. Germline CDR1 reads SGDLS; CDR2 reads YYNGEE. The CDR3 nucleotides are TGTGCCAGCAGCGTAGGGGCCAGTCTAACAGATACGCAGTATTTT. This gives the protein CASSVGASLTDTQYF.

In DNA, the CDR3 is TGTGCCAGCAAGCCCAGGGGGCCATCTAATGAAAAACTGTTTTTT. Protein product: CASKPRGPSNEKLFF. V gene TRBV6-5 combines with J gene TRBJ1-4; 8 bases are shared with TRBD1. Looked up from germline, CDR1 is MNHEY and CDR2 is SVGAGI. The CDR3 consists of 15 residues. The V segment lost 7 bases and the J segment 3 bases; nucleotides outside the gene matches: 7.

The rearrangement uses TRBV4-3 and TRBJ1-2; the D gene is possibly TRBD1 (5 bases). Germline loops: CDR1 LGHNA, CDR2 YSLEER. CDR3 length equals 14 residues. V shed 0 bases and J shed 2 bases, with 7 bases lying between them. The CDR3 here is CASSQETVNYGYTF. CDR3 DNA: TGCGCCAGCAGCCAAGAGACAGTGAACTATGGCTACACCTTC.

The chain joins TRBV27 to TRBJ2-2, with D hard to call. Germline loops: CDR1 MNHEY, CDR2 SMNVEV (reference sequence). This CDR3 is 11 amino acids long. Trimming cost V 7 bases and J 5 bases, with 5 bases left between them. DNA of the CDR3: TGTGCCAGCACTGGAACCGGGGAGCTGTTTTTT. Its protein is CASTGTGELFF.

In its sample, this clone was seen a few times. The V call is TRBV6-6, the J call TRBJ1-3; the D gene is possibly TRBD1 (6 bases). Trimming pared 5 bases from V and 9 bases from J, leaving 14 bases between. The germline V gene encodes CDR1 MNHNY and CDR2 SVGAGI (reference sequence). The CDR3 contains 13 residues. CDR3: CASSTTGFVTIYF. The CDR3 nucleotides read TGTGCCAGCAGTACAACAGGGTTTGTCACCATATATTTT.

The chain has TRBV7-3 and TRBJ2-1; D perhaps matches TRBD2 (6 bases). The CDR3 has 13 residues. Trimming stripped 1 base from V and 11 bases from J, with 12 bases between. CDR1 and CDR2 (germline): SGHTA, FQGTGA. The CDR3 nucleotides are TGTGCCAGCAGCTTAAGCGGTAGCGGTAAGCAGTTCTTC. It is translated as CASSLSGSGKQFF.

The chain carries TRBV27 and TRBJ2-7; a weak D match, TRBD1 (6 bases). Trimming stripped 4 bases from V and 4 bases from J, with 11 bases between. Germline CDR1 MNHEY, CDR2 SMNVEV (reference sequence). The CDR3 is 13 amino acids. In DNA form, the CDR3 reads TGTGCCAGCAGTTATCCAGGGGTGTACGAGCAGTACTTC. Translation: CASSYPGVYEQYF.

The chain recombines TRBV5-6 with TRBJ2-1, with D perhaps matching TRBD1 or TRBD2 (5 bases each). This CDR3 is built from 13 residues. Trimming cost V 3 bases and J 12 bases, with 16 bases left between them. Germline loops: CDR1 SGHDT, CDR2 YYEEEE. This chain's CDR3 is CASSSGAPVRQFF. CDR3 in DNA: TGTGCCAGCAGCTCCGGGGCTCCGGTCCGGCAGTTCTTC. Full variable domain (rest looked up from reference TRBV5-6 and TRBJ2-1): DAGVTQSPTHLIKTRGQQVTLRCSPKSGHDTVSWYQQALGQGPQFIFQYYEEEERQRGNFPDRFSGHQFPNYSSELNVNALLLGDSALYLCASSSGAPVRQFFGPGTRLTVL.

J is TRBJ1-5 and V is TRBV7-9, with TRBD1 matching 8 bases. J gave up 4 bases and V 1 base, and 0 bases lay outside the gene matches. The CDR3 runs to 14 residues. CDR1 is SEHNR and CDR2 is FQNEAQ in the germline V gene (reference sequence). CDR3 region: CASSLGTGNQPQHF. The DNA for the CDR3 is TGTGCCAGCAGCTTAGGGACAGGGAATCAGCCCCAGCATTTT. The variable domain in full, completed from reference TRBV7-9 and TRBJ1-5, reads DTGVSQNPRHKITKRGQNVTFRCDPISEHNRLYWYRQTLGQGPEFLTYFQNEAQLEKSRLLSDRFSAERPKGSFSTLEIQRTEQGDSAMYLCASSLGTGNQPQHFGDGTRLSIL.

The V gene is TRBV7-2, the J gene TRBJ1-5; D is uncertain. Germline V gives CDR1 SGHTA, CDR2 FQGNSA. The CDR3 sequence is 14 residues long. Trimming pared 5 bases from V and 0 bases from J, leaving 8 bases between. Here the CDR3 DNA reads TGTGCCAGCAGCCCCCCCTATAGCAATCAGCCCCAGCATTTT. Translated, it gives CASSPPYSNQPQHF.

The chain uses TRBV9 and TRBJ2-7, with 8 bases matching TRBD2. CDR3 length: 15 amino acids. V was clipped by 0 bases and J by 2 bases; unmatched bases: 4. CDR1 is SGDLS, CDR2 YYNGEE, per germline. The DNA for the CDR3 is TGTGCCAGCAGCGTAGGCAGTAGCGGGACCTACGAGCAGTACTTC. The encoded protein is CASSVGSSGTYEQYF.

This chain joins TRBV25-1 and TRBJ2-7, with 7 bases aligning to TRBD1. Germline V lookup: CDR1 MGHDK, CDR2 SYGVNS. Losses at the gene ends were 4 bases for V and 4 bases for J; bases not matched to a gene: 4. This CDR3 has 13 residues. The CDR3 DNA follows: TGTGCCAGCAGTGGCGACAGGGCATACGAGCAGTACTTC. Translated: CASSGDRAYEQYF.

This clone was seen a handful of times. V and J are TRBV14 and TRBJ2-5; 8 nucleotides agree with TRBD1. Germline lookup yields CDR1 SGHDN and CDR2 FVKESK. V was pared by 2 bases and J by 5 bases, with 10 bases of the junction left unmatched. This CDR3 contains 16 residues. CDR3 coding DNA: TGTGCCAGCAGCCAACGAAACAGGGGGACAACGGAGACCCAGTACTTC. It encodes CASSQRNRGTTETQYF.

CDR3 protein: CASSLGGADTQYF. The CDR3 region has the DNA TGTGCCAGCAGTTTGGGGGGGGCAGATACGCAGTATTTT. The V call is TRBV28, the J call TRBJ2-3; 7 bases fit TRBD2. Trimming cost V 3 bases and J 4 bases; bases outside gene matches: 1. The CDR3 totals 13 residues. CDR1 MDHEN and CDR2 SYDVKM come from the germline V gene. Combining the CDR3 with reference TRBV28 and TRBJ2-3 gives the whole variable domain DVKVTQSSRYLVKRTGEKVFLECVQDMDHENMFWYRQDPGLGLRLIYFSYDVKMKEKGDIPEGYSVSREKKERFSLILESASTNQTSMYLCASSLGGADTQYFGPGTRLTVL.

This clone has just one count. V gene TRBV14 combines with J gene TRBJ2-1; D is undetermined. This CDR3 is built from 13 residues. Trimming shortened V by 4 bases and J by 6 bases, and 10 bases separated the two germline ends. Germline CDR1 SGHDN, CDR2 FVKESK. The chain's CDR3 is CASSPLRFNEQFF. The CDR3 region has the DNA TGTGCCAGCAGCCCCCTGCGCTTCAATGAGCAGTTCTTC.